The 15 T cell receptor beta chains below were found in one sample sequenced in a study of cytomegalovirus exposure and HLA in healthy donors. PCR was performed using 60 Vbeta and 13 Jbeta primers. Libraries were prepared by immunoSEQ multiplex PCR; TCRdb keeps only in-frame clonotypes and omits some of them. The sample lists 110,000 or so clones; 65% to 85% were seen once. The specimen was PBMCs. The receptors originated from a young woman in good health and CMV-seronegative.

The chain is built from TRBV28 and TRBJ1-1, with TRBD1 matching 8 bases. This CDR3 has 16 residues. The germline CDR1 and CDR2 sequences are MDHEN and SYDVKM. The ends lost 3 bases at V and 3 bases at J; junction bases unmatched: 9. CDR3 coding DNA: TGTGCCAGCAGTTTGGGACCAGACAGGGGAGACACTGAAGCTTTCTTT. Its protein is CASSLGPDRGDTEAFF.

This clone has just one count. CDR3 bases: TGCGCCAGCAGCTTGGCCGGTTTCAGGGGGAACGAGCAGTACTTC. Translation gives CASSLAGFRGNEQYF. The chain joins TRBV5-1 to TRBJ2-7; 7 bases are a match to TRBD1. Germline lookup yields CDR1 SGHRS and CDR2 YFSETQ. The CDR3 runs to 15 residues. The V gene end was trimmed by 0 bases and the J gene end by 5 bases; junction bases not matched to a gene: 8.

The chain couples TRBV28 to TRBJ2-3, with 7 nucleotides matching TRBD1. The J segment lost 2 bases and the V segment lost 9 bases, leaving 5 bases of the junction unmatched. This CDR3 spans 13 amino acids. Germline CDR1 reads MDHEN; CDR2 reads SYDVKM. Here the CDR3 reads CASRDSFTDTQYF. CDR3 nucleotides: TGTGCCAGTAGGGACAGTTTCACAGATACGCAGTATTTT.

This CDR3 is CASSLDRAYEQYV. CDR3 coding DNA: TGCGCCAGCAGCCTGGACAGAGCCTACGAGCAGTACGTC. The chain is built from TRBV5-1 and TRBJ2-7; tentative D call: TRBD1 (6 bases). Germline V gene lookup returns CDR1 SGHRS and CDR2 YFSETQ. V was cut by 4 bases and J by 2 bases, with 10 bases left in between. This CDR3 spans 13 amino acids.

On this clone itself: This specimen includes other DNA sequences encoding the same CDR3. The rearrangement joins TRBV10-3 to TRBJ2-1; maybe TRBD2 (5 bases). Germline CDR1 and CDR2: ENHRY and SYGVKD. The V and J ends lost 3 bases and 8 bases respectively, with 8 bases between them. CDR3 length equals 12 residues. CDR3: CAISESGDEQFF. The CDR3 DNA reads as TGTGCCATCAGTGAATCCGGGGATGAGCAGTTCTTC.

The chain links TRBV7-9 to TRBJ2-7; 9 positions match TRBD1. Germline V lookup: CDR1 SEHNR, CDR2 FQNEAQ (reference sequence). Unmatched junction bases numbered 6, after V lost 4 bases and J lost 5 bases. The CDR3 consists of 14 residues. The CDR3 here is CASSSLQGANEQYV. The CDR3 DNA reads TGTGCCAGCAGCTCATTACAGGGGGCCAACGAGCAGTACGTC.

The CDR3 DNA sequence: TGCGCCAGCAGGTTCCAGGTCCAAACTGAAGCTTTCTTT. It codes for CASRFQVQTEAFF. This chain joins TRBV5-1 and TRBJ1-1, with D unresolved. The CDR3 contains 13 residues. Trimming shortened V by 5 bases and J by 5 bases, and 13 bases separated the two germline ends. Germline loops: CDR1 SGHRS, CDR2 YFSETQ.

J is TRBJ2-4 and V is TRBV4-1; the D gene is possibly TRBD2 (6 bases). Germline V CDR1 and CDR2: MGHRA, YSYEKL. Trimming removed 0 bases from V and 2 bases from J, with 20 bases in between. The CDR3 contains 19 residues. The CDR3 nucleotides are TGCGCCAGCAGCCAAGATGGAAAAGGGGCGGGGATGACCAAAAACATTCAGTACTTC. This codes for CASSQDGKGAGMTKNIQYF.

This clone has just one count. The V gene is TRBV7-9, the J gene TRBJ2-3, with TRBD2 as a possible D gene (6 bases). Trimming shortened V by 3 bases and J by 2 bases, and 21 bases separated the two germline ends. Germline assignment: CDR1 SEHNR and CDR2 FQNEAQ (reference sequence). This CDR3 has 18 residues. Here the CDR3 reads CASSLSFVGGADTDTQYF. The CDR3 DNA follows: TGTGCCAGCAGCTTGTCTTTCGTCGGCGGGGCTGACACAGATACGCAGTATTTT.

V gene TRBV5-1 combines with J gene TRBJ1-2; 8 bases agree with TRBD1. The germline V gene has CDR1 SGHRS and CDR2 YFSETQ. The CDR3 consists of 15 residues. Trimming removed 1 base from V and 5 bases from J; junction bases left unmatched: 7. The CDR3 loop reads CASSLRQGAPYGYTF. CDR3 coding DNA: TGCGCCAGCAGCTTGAGGCAGGGGGCGCCATATGGCTACACCTTC.

The V and J genes are TRBV5-1 and TRBJ2-7; weak D call: TRBD2 (6 bases). The length of the CDR3 is 15 residues. Germline values: CDR1 SGHRS, CDR2 YFSETQ. V lost 0 bases, J lost 2 bases, and 12 bases lay in between. The CDR3 spells CASSLDFGGAYEQYF. The CDR3 nucleotides read TGCGCCAGCAGCTTGGATTTCGGGGGAGCCTACGAGCAGTACTTC.

The V and J genes are TRBV7-2 and TRBJ2-1, with D possibly TRBD2 on 5 matching bases. This CDR3 comprises 16 residues. Trimming left V 7 bases short and J 7 bases short, with 23 bases between. CDR1 is SGHTA and CDR2 is FQGNSA in the germline V gene. The CDR3 is CASNRGRTYRGNEQFF. In nucleotides, the CDR3 is TGTGCCAGCAATAGAGGTCGGACTTATCGGGGTAATGAGCAGTTCTTC.

This sequence joins TRBV19 and TRBJ2-7; 10 bases are shared with TRBD1. This CDR3 has 13 amino acids. Trimming removed 6 bases from V and 7 bases from J; junction bases left unmatched: 6. Germline V gives CDR1 LNHDA, CDR2 SQIVND (reference sequence). The CDR3 loop is CASRMTGGGEQYF. CDR3 nucleotides: TGTGCCAGTAGGATGACAGGGGGCGGGGAGCAGTACTTC.

This sequence joins TRBV11-2 and TRBJ2-5, with D perhaps TRBD1 (6 bases). Germline assignment: CDR1 SGHAT and CDR2 FQNNGV. Trimming took off 5 bases at V and 1 base at J, with 11 bases between the two ends. CDR3 length equals 14 residues. The CDR3 loop reads CASSREGGQETQYF. The CDR3 coding sequence is TGTGCCAGCAGCCGAGAAGGGGGCCAAGAGACCCAGTACTTC.

In this sample, this clone turned up once. Compared with germline, one end of the junction differs, possibly owing to a read error. The CDR3 spells CASTLAGTHNEQFF. DNA for the CDR3: TGTGCCAGCACCTTAGCGGGCACGCACAATGAGCAGTTCTTC. The chain uses TRBV7-2 and TRBJ2-1, with TRBD2 matching over 7 bases. This CDR3 contains 14 residues. Germline assignment: CDR1 SGHTA and CDR2 FQGNSA.